This TCR beta chain appears in the sequencing data of a study of OX40 agonist ivuxolimab in advanced cancers. Study-wide background: Patients were treated with intravenous ivuxolimab, dosed at 0.01 to 10 mg/kg and infused every 2 weeks. Every patient in dose escalation had hepatocellular carcinoma, melanoma, renal cell or head and neck cancer.

At baseline, cycle 4 day 1, and cycle 7 day 1, blood was sampled. V was shortened by 4 bases and J by 4 bases, with 17 bases between the two germline ends. The CDR3 runs 15 residues. Germline V gene data show CDR1 as SGHRS and CDR2 as YFSETQ. The repertoire was sequenced with immunoSEQ multiplex PCR; TCRdb's copy has only in-frame clones and lacks some. The profile shows tens of thousands of clones, roughly nine tenths of them singletons. The V call is TRBV5-1, the J call TRBJ1-2; D remains unclear. The sequenced sample was CD4+ or CD8+ T cells sorted from blood, obtained in a trial of the OX40 agonist ivuxolimab. This clonotype originated in an adult with an advanced solid tumor such as melanoma, head and neck, liver or kidney cancer. The CDR3 region is CASSPRANAIYGYTF. The DNA for the CDR3 is TGCGCCAGCAGCCCGCGGGCCAACGCGATCTATGGCTACACCTTC. The full variable domain, rest sourced from reference TRBV5-1 and TRBJ1-2, is KAGVTQTPRYLIKTRGQQVTLSCSPISGHRSVSWYQQTPGQGLQFLFEYFSETQRNKGNFPGRFSGRQFSNSRSEMNVSTLELGDSALYLCASSPRANAIYGYTFGSGTRLTVV.